The rows below give T cell receptor beta chains drawn from one sample of a study of blood T cell repertoires in COVID-19. The protocol was immunoSEQ multiplex PCR, while the TCRdb copy is restricted to in-frame clones and leaves out a portion. The table lists about 100,000 clones, roughly 87% of them singletons. The specimen was peripheral blood. The receptors here all came from a young man in a cohort sampled during active COVID-19. CDR3s include the opening cysteine and the closing phenylalanine or tryptophan. The D gene is left open where the match is weak. Rows give clone size only sometimes, using once, few, many, or a class for an expanded clone.

V gene: TRBV27; J gene: TRBJ1-5; clone size: -; D gene: TRBD1; CDR3 length: 13; CDR3 protein: CASSGQGGQPQHF; CDR3 DNA: TGTGCCAGCAGTGGTCAGGGGGGTCAGCCCCAGCATTTT
V gene: TRBV7-9; J gene: TRBJ2-3; clone size: -; D gene: -; CDR3 length: 14; CDR3 protein: CASSLAYSTDTQYF; CDR3 DNA: TGTGCCAGCAGCTTAGCTTATAGCACAGATACGCAGTATTTT
V gene: TRBV5-1; J gene: TRBJ1-4; clone size: once; D gene: TRBD1; CDR3 length: 15; CDR3 protein: CASSLVGDRETKLFF; CDR3 DNA: TGCGCCAGCAGCTTGGTGGGGGACAGGGAGACGAAACTGTTTTTT
V gene: TRBV19; J gene: TRBJ1-5; clone size: -; D gene: -; CDR3 length: 14; CDR3 protein: CASRDLQGSQPQHF; CDR3 DNA: TGTGCCAGTAGAGACTTACAGGGTAGCCAGCCCCAGCATTTT
V gene: TRBV19; J gene: TRBJ1-1; clone size: -; D gene: TRBD1; CDR3 length: 17; CDR3 protein: CASSIGQGAEKHTEAFF; CDR3 DNA: TGTGCCAGTAGTATAGGCCAGGGGGCAGAGAAACACACTGAAGCTTTCTTT
V gene: TRBV6-5; J gene: TRBJ2-1; clone size: -; D gene: TRBD1; CDR3 length: 15; CDR3 protein: CASRARTGEGNEQFF; CDR3 DNA: TGTGCCAGCAGGGCCCGGACAGGGGAAGGCAATGAGCAGTTCTTC
V gene: TRBV7-6; J gene: TRBJ2-2; clone size: -; D gene: TRBD1; CDR3 length: 16; CDR3 protein: CASSAGQGALTGELFF; CDR3 DNA: TGTGCCAGCAGCGCGGGACAGGGGGCTCTCACCGGGGAGCTGTTTTTT
V gene: TRBV2; J gene: TRBJ2-5; clone size: -; D gene: TRBD2; CDR3 length: 16; CDR3 protein: CASSEALQAGEETQYF; CDR3 DNA: TGTGCCAGCAGTGAAGCGCTTCAGGCGGGGGAAGAGACCCAGTACTTC
V gene: TRBV19; J gene: TRBJ1-5; clone size: once; D gene: -; CDR3 length: 16; CDR3 protein: CASSRAGGAIYQPQHF; CDR3 DNA: TGTGCCAGTAGTAGGGCGGGGGGCGCGATTTATCAGCCCCAGCATTTT
V gene: TRBV4-2; J gene: TRBJ1-2; clone size: -; D gene: -; CDR3 length: 16; CDR3 protein: CASSHLQGKGPYGYTF; CDR3 DNA: TGTGCCAGCAGCCACCTACAGGGTAAGGGGCCCTATGGCTACACCTTC
V gene: TRBV7-9; J gene: TRBJ2-7; clone size: few; D gene: TRBD2; CDR3 length: 15; CDR3 protein: CASSATSGGDYEQYF; CDR3 DNA: TGTGCCAGCAGCGCGACTAGCGGAGGAGACTACGAGCAGTACTTC
V gene: TRBV3-1/TRBV3-2; J gene: TRBJ2-7; clone size: few; D gene: -; CDR3 length: 13; CDR3 protein: CASSQDWQGVQYF; CDR3 DNA: TGTGCCAGCAGCCAAGACTGGCAGGGCGTGCAGTACTTC
V gene: TRBV5-4; J gene: TRBJ2-7; clone size: -; D gene: TRBD2; CDR3 length: 16; CDR3 protein: CASSPGGTRESYEQYF; CDR3 DNA: TGTGCCAGCAGCCCGGGGGGGACTCGAGAATCCTACGAGCAGTACTTC
V gene: TRBV9; J gene: TRBJ2-2; clone size: -; D gene: TRBD1; CDR3 length: 17; CDR3 protein: CASSANPGQGGSGELFF; CDR3 DNA: TGTGCCAGCAGCGCTAATCCGGGACAGGGGGGTTCTGGGGAGCTGTTTTTT
V gene: TRBV5-4; J gene: TRBJ2-3; clone size: -; D gene: TRBD2; CDR3 length: 17; CDR3 protein: CASSLTSGGAKGDTQYF; CDR3 DNA: TGTGCCAGCAGCTTAACTAGCGGGGGGGCCAAAGGGGATACGCAGTATTTT
V gene: TRBV30; J gene: TRBJ1-2; clone size: -; D gene: TRBD1; CDR3 length: 14; CDR3 protein: CAWSRQGEWYGYTF; CDR3 DNA: TGTGCCTGGAGCAGACAGGGGGAGTGGTATGGCTACACCTTC
V gene: TRBV6-5; J gene: TRBJ1-2; clone size: -; D gene: TRBD1; CDR3 length: 16; CDR3 protein: CASSYVRTGGGYGYTF; CDR3 DNA: TGTGCCAGCAGTTACGTTAGGACAGGAGGCGGCTATGGCTACACCTTC
V gene: TRBV18; J gene: TRBJ1-5; clone size: few; D gene: TRBD1; CDR3 length: 14; CDR3 protein: CASSLTGADQPQHF; CDR3 DNA: TGTGCCAGCTCACTGACAGGGGCAGATCAGCCCCAGCATTTT
V gene: TRBV28; J gene: TRBJ2-7; clone size: -; D gene: -; CDR3 length: 15; CDR3 protein: CASSLLGGSSYEQYF; CDR3 DNA: TGTGCCAGCAGTTTATTGGGGGGAAGCTCCTACGAGCAGTACTTC
V gene: TRBV19; J gene: TRBJ1-1; clone size: once; D gene: -; CDR3 length: 14; CDR3 protein: CASSASLPGTEAFF; CDR3 DNA: TGTGCCAGTAGCGCCTCACTACCAGGGACTGAAGCTTTCTTT
V gene: TRBV27; J gene: TRBJ2-7; clone size: many; D gene: TRBD1; CDR3 length: 16; CDR3 protein: CASSFSRTPQGAGQYF; CDR3 DNA: TGTGCCAGCAGTTTCAGTAGGACTCCTCAGGGGGCGGGGCAGTACTTC
V gene: TRBV19; J gene: TRBJ1-5; clone size: few; D gene: -; CDR3 length: 15; CDR3 protein: CASSIDQEAGQPQHF; CDR3 DNA: TGTGCCAGTAGTATAGATCAGGAAGCCGGTCAGCCCCAGCATTTT
V gene: TRBV4-1; J gene: TRBJ1-5; clone size: -; D gene: TRBD1; CDR3 length: 14; CDR3 protein: CASSLVQGDQPQHF; CDR3 DNA: TGCGCCAGCAGCCTAGTACAGGGGGATCAGCCCCAGCATTTT
V gene: TRBV7-2; J gene: TRBJ2-6; clone size: -; D gene: -; CDR3 length: 18; CDR3 protein: CASSLSGIGLSGANVLTF; CDR3 DNA: TGTGCCAGCAGCTTATCCGGGATCGGCCTCTCTGGGGCCAACGTCCTGACTTTC
V gene: TRBV30; J gene: TRBJ2-1; clone size: -; D gene: -; CDR3 length: 12; CDR3 protein: CAWNVRAYEQFF; CDR3 DNA: TGTGCCTGGAATGTCAGGGCGTATGAGCAGTTCTTC
V gene: TRBV18; J gene: TRBJ1-1; clone size: -; D gene: TRBD1; CDR3 length: 17; CDR3 protein: CASSPPVTGVVGTEAFF; CDR3 DNA: TGTGCCAGCTCACCACCAGTGACAGGGGTGGTAGGCACTGAAGCTTTCTTT
V gene: TRBV19; J gene: TRBJ2-7; clone size: -; D gene: TRBD2; CDR3 length: 15; CDR3 protein: CASSMRLAGVYEQYF; CDR3 DNA: TGTGCCAGTAGTATGAGGCTAGCGGGGGTCTACGAGCAGTACTTC
V gene: TRBV7-6; J gene: TRBJ1-3; clone size: -; D gene: -; CDR3 length: 16; CDR3 protein: CASSLGIPGAGNTIYF; CDR3 DNA: TGTGCCAGCAGCTTAGGGATTCCAGGGGCTGGAAACACCATATATTTT
V gene: TRBV10-1; J gene: TRBJ2-3; clone size: -; D gene: TRBD2; CDR3 length: 16; CDR3 protein: CASSEIAGGVTDTQYF; CDR3 DNA: TGCGCCAGCAGTGAAATTGCGGGGGGTGTGACAGATACGCAGTATTTT
V gene: TRBV11-2; J gene: TRBJ2-7; clone size: once; D gene: TRBD2; CDR3 length: 15; CDR3 protein: CASSGGSSGGYEQYF; CDR3 DNA: TGTGCCAGCAGCGGGGGGTCTAGCGGGGGCTACGAGCAGTACTTC
V gene: TRBV10-3; J gene: TRBJ2-5; clone size: -; D gene: -; CDR3 length: 13; CDR3 protein: CAINRGGQETQYF; CDR3 DNA: TGTGCCATAAATAGGGGGGGTCAAGAGACCCAGTACTTC
V gene: TRBV19; J gene: TRBJ1-5; clone size: -; D gene: TRBD1; CDR3 length: 17; CDR3 protein: CASSPLFEGAGNQPQHF; CDR3 DNA: TGTGCCAGTAGTCCCCTATTTGAGGGGGCTGGCAATCAGCCCCAGCATTTT
V gene: TRBV7-2; J gene: TRBJ2-1; clone size: -; D gene: TRBD2; CDR3 length: 15; CDR3 protein: CASSLVGTKHNEQFF; CDR3 DNA: TGTGCCAGCAGCTTAGTTGGGACTAAACACAATGAGCAGTTCTTC
V gene: TRBV6-5; J gene: TRBJ2-7; clone size: -; D gene: -; CDR3 length: 14; CDR3 protein: CASKPDSTSYEQYF; CDR3 DNA: TGTGCCAGCAAACCGGACAGCACCTCCTACGAGCAGTACTTC
V gene: TRBV7-2; J gene: TRBJ2-2; clone size: -; D gene: -; CDR3 length: 13; CDR3 protein: CASSSRYTGELFF; CDR3 DNA: TGTGCCAGCAGCTCGCGCTACACCGGGGAGCTGTTTTTT
V gene: TRBV15; J gene: TRBJ2-4; clone size: -; D gene: -; CDR3 length: 14; CDR3 protein: CATSRDQVAGIQYF; CDR3 DNA: TGTGCCACCAGCAGAGATCAAGTTGCCGGCATTCAGTACTTC
V gene: TRBV30; J gene: TRBJ2-5; clone size: -; D gene: TRBD1; CDR3 length: 14; CDR3 protein: CAWNQGAYQETQYF; CDR3 DNA: TGTGCCTGGAATCAGGGGGCCTATCAAGAGACCCAGTACTTC
V gene: TRBV9; J gene: TRBJ2-1; clone size: -; D gene: -; CDR3 length: 15; CDR3 protein: CASSADMSSYNEQFF; CDR3 DNA: TGTGCCAGCAGCGCAGACATGAGCTCCTACAATGAGCAGTTCTTC
V gene: TRBV18; J gene: TRBJ1-2; clone size: -; D gene: -; CDR3 length: 13; CDR3 protein: CASSPSREGGYTF; CDR3 DNA: TGTGCCAGCTCACCTTCCAGGGAAGGTGGCTACACCTTC
V gene: TRBV2; J gene: TRBJ2-7; clone size: -; D gene: -; CDR3 length: 13; CDR3 protein: CASRWQGHYEQYF; CDR3 DNA: TGTGCCAGCAGGTGGCAGGGTCACTACGAGCAGTACTTC
V gene: TRBV19; J gene: TRBJ1-1; clone size: -; D gene: -; CDR3 length: 14; CDR3 protein: CASSLPREGTEAFF; CDR3 DNA: TGTGCCAGTAGTCTTCCGAGGGAGGGCACTGAAGCTTTCTTT
V gene: TRBV5-6; J gene: TRBJ2-3; clone size: once; D gene: TRBD2; CDR3 length: 15; CDR3 protein: CASSFIAGGADTQYF; CDR3 DNA: TGTGCCAGCAGCTTTATAGCGGGGGGGGCAGATACGCAGTATTTT
V gene: TRBV7-7; J gene: TRBJ2-7; clone size: -; D gene: -; CDR3 length: 13; CDR3 protein: CASSLADSREQYF; CDR3 DNA: TGTGCCAGCAGCTTAGCCGACAGCCGCGAGCAGTACTTC
V gene: TRBV7-2; J gene: TRBJ1-5; clone size: -; D gene: TRBD1; CDR3 length: 15; CDR3 protein: CASSLDRGRAQPQHF; CDR3 DNA: TGTGCCAGCAGCTTAGACAGGGGCAGGGCTCAGCCCCAGCATTTT
V gene: TRBV11-2; J gene: TRBJ2-3; clone size: once; D gene: TRBD1; CDR3 length: 16; CDR3 protein: CASSLQQGRGTDTQYF; CDR3 DNA: TGTGCCAGCAGCTTACAACAGGGGAGAGGCACAGATACGCAGTATTTT
V gene: TRBV7-6; J gene: TRBJ2-7; clone size: -; D gene: TRBD2; CDR3 length: 15; CDR3 protein: CASSLSGGGTYEQYF; CDR3 DNA: TGTGCCAGCAGCCTATCGGGGGGTGGGACCTACGAGCAGTACTTC
V gene: TRBV7-7; J gene: TRBJ2-2; clone size: -; D gene: TRBD2; CDR3 length: 15; CDR3 protein: CASSYTGGAKVELFF; CDR3 DNA: TGTGCCAGCAGCTACACCGGGGGGGCAAAGGTGGAGCTGTTTTTT